This T cell receptor (beta chain) came from a study of T-cell reconstitution after alpha-beta-depleted transplantation in children. TCRbeta library preparation incorporated unique molecular identifiers. MiXCR was run by TCRdb on the PCR reads, yielding one entry per CDR3 protein. The sample includes hundreds of thousands of distinct CDR3 sequences, 10% to 15% of them seen just once. The CDR3 spans 15 residues. V shed 5 bases, J shed 4 bases, and the junction held 11 bases outside the gene matches. Germline V CDR1 and CDR2: SGHTA, FQGTGA. The source of this sequence is a male patient younger than 18 who had a stem cell transplant for acute myeloid leukemia, so the T cells may come from the graft donor. This sample comprised PBMCs, mostly from graft donor cells, obtained 360 days after TCRalphabeta/CD19-depleted stem cell transplant. V is TRBV7-3 and J is TRBJ2-7; 7 bases are a match to TRBD1. Here the CDR3 reads CASSPSPGQLYEQYF. CDR3 nucleotide sequence: TGTGCCAGCAGCCCCTCACCGGGACAGTTATACGAGCAGTACTTC.